The clone carrying this T cell receptor beta chain was observed a few times. Antigen specificity is unknown. The data stem from a study of response to subunit inactivated influenza vaccine. This CDR3 spans 15 amino acids. V was cut by 5 bases and J by 4 bases, with 18 bases left in between. Germline V gene sequence: CDR1 SGHKS, CDR2 YYEKEE (reference sequence). TCRdb itself ran the RT-PCR reads through MiXCR, one entry per CDR3 protein. The data show about 800,000 distinct CDR3 sequences, 21% seen once. Findings of the study overall: That few new T cells are recruited by each seasonal influenza vaccination was the authors' suggestion.

The sequence was collected from a man aged 50-60 years who received an inactivated influenza vaccine. The rearrangement uses TRBV5-5 and TRBJ1-2; weak D call: TRBD1 (6 bases). This specimen was PBMCs from blood, taken 4 to 6 days after vaccination. The CDR3 loop is CASSVLGGGGYGYTF. In DNA form, the CDR3 reads TGTGCCAGCAGTGTGCTGGGGGGCGGTGGCTATGGCTACACCTTC.